The clone carrying this T cell receptor (beta chain) was seen more than once but under ten times. The antigen remains undetermined. The data are from a study of early T cells in non-severe SARS-CoV-2 infection. Turning to the study itself: Sequenced bulk RNA came from whole blood that was unsorted, and chains were unpaired. Overall study results and limits: Anti-spike CD8 specificities were favored by VDJdb matching, whose results missed private and CD4 specificities.

The CDR3 sequence is 16 residues long. The V end was cut by 4 bases, the J end by 1 base, with 14 bases between. Per germline, CDR1 SGHDT and CDR2 YYEEEE. The protocol attached unique molecular identifiers to individual cDNA molecules. TCRdb recomputed calls from the 5' RACE reads with MiXCR, one row per CDR3 protein. Of around 81,000 distinct CDR3 sequences listed, 13% to 15% are singletons. This clonotype originated in an adult who was a healthcare worker with PCR-confirmed SARS-CoV-2 infection or an uninfected control (not recorded which). Input material: whole blood. The chain uses TRBV5-6 and TRBJ2-2; no clear D gene. CDR3 in amino acids: CASSPDRLWNTGELFF. The CDR3 DNA reads TGTGCCAGCAGCCCGGATAGGTTGTGGAACACCGGGGAGCTGTTTTTT.